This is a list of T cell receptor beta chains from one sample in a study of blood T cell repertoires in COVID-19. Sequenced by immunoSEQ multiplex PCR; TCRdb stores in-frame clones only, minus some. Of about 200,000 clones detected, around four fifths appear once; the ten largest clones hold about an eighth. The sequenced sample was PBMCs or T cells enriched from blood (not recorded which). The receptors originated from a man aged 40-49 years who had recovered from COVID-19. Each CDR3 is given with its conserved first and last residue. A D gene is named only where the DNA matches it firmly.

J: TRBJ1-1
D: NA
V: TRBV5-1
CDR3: CASSPAGLKQAFF

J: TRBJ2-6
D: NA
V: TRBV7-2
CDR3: CASSALGGANVLTF

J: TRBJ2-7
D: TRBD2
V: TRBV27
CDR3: CASSSLAAGEAYEQYF

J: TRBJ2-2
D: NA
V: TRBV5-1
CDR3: CASSETGELFF

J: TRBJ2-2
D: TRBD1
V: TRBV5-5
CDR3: CASSWDREVPGRELFF

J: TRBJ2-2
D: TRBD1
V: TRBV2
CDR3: CASKGGHTGELFF

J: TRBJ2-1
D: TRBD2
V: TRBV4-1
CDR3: CASSQLPGLAKRSEYNEQFF

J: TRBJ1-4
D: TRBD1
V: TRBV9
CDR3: CASSVSTGGWTNEKLFF

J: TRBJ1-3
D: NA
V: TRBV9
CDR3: CASSGGPKGGNTIYF

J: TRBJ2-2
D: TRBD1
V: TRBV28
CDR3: CASSLGQWNTGELFF

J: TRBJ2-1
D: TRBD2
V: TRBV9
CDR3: CASSAGLAKYNEQFF

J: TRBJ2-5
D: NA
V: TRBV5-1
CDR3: CASSPLHRTQETQYF

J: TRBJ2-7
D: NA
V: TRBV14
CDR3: CASSRGLALYEQYF

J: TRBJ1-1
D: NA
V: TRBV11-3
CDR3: CASSLEGQDTEAFF

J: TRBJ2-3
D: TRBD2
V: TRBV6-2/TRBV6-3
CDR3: CASSRQILAGVPDTQYF